The present T cell receptor beta chain was sequenced within a study of OX40 agonist ivuxolimab in advanced cancers. Study-wide background: The patients' treatment was ivuxolimab, an agonistic anti-OX40 (CD134) antibody. While on treatment, patients had intravenous ivuxolimab at 0.01 to 10 mg/kg every 2 weeks.

Assay used: immunoSEQ multiplex PCR; TCRdb lists only in-frame clones, some missing. The table shows about 26,000 clones, with around 85% occurring only once. Note on this clone: Its antigen is unidentified.

Trimming shortened V by 4 bases and J by 4 bases, and 8 bases separated the two germline ends. The CDR3 loop spans 13 amino acids. Germline V gene sequence: CDR1 SGHAT, CDR2 FQNNGV. Study-level results: Among T cells, CD8+ cells averaged more expanded clones than CD4+ cells.

The V and J genes are TRBV11-2 and TRBJ1-5; D is undetermined. This TCR came from an adult with an advanced solid tumor such as melanoma, head and neck, liver or kidney cancer. The sample in question was CD4+ or CD8+ T cells sorted from blood, obtained in a trial of the OX40 agonist ivuxolimab. The CDR3 nucleotides are TGTGCCAGCAGCTCCGACTTGAATCAGCCCCAGCATTTT. Translated: CASSSDLNQPQHF. The full variable domain, rest sourced from reference TRBV11-2 and TRBJ1-5, is EAGVAQSPRYKIIEKRQSVAFWCNPISGHATLYWYQQILGQGPKLLIQFQNNGVVDDSQLPKDRFSAERLKGVDSTLKIQPAKLEDSAVYLCASSSDLNQPQHFGDGTRLSIL.